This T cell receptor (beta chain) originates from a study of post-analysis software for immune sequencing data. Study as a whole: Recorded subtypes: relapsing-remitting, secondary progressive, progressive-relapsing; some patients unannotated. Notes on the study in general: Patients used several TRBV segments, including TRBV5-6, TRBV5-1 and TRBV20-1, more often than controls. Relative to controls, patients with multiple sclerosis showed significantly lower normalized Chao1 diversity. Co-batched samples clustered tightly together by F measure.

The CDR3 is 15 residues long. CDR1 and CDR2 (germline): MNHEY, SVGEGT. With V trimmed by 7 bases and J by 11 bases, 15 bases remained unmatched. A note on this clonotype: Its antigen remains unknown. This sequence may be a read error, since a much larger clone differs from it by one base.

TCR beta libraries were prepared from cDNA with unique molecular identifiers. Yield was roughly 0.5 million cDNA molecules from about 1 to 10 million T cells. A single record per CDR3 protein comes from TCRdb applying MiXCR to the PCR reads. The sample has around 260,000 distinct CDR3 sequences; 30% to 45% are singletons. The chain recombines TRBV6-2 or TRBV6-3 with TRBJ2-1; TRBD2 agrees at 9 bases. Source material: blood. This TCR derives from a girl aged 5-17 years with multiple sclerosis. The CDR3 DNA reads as TGTGCCAGCACCATTCGCGGGGGGGCCAGCGGTAAGCAGTTCTTC. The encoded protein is CASTIRGGASGKQFF.